This T cell receptor beta chain was captured by sequencing in a study of blood T cell repertoires in COVID-19. Study context: Sources were T cells, B-cell-depleted T cells, or PBMCs; the material itself was cDNA or gDNA.

Under the authors' procedure: Researchers report that nucleated cell counts were estimated from reference gene primer amplification. Some clones are missing from TCRdb's copy, which holds only in-frame ones; the method was immunoSEQ multiplex PCR. V and J calls and clone size follow that table, whereas D and trimming were derived from the DNA. This sample carries about 310,000 clones, over 75% of them seen once, and the ten largest clones take about 9.9%. Germline V gene sequence: CDR1 SGHRS, CDR2 YFSETQ. The CDR3 has 14 residues. J was trimmed by 13 bases and V by 3 bases; bases with no gene match: 12.

The sequence derives from a woman aged 40 to 50 who had recovered from COVID-19. What was sequenced was PBMCs or T cells enriched from blood (not recorded which). The V gene is TRBV5-1, the J gene TRBJ2-7; 11 bases line up with TRBD1. The CDR3 protein is CASSSEGQGALNYF. In DNA, the CDR3 is TGCGCCAGCAGCTCCGAAGGACAGGGGGCCCTTAACTACTTC.